This TCR beta chain derives from a study of PD-L1 blockade in urothelial cancer. Study-wide background: Treatment start was followed by blood analysis at 3 weeks (second dose) and again at 6 weeks. Blood-derived samples held a median about 150,000 T cells. Overall study results and limits: Durable-benefit patients showed greater tumor-associated blood clone expansion at 3 weeks.

Trimming cost V 0 bases and J 4 bases, with 11 bases left between them. The CDR3 is 15 amino acids. Germline-derived CDR1 and CDR2 are SGDLS and YYNGEE. Locally advanced or metastatic urothelial carcinoma affected the patients. Using immunoSEQ multiplex PCR, the repertoire was profiled, and TCRdb retains in-frame clones only, with some absent. The data hold approximately 100,000 clones, with roughly nine tenths observed a single time. As concerns this clone: The antigen remains unidentified.

This sequence was found in a woman older than 75 with urothelial cancer. Source: PBMCs, taken around atezolizumab (anti-PD-L1) treatment. The chain is built from TRBV9 and TRBJ1-5; D is ambiguous. CDR3 loop: CASSVGHQANQPQHF. The CDR3 nucleotides are TGTGCCAGCAGCGTAGGACACCAAGCAAATCAGCCCCAGCATTTT.